This T cell receptor beta chain appears in the sequencing data of a study of shared clonotypes between healthy human individuals. General study findings and limits: Around 5% was the fraction of naive CD4 clonotypes found shared across four donors. The low donor count limited represented genetic and exposure-history diversity.

CD4+ cells underwent separation, giving CD45RA+ naive and CD45RA-negative memory subsets. About this clone: Its antigen is currently unknown.

Generated by immunoSEQ multiplex PCR, the TCRdb table keeps only in-frame clones and is missing some. In the table there are 2 million to 2.5 million clones, roughly 92% of which are singletons. The TCR sequence derives from a man between 18 and 29 years old in good health. Some clones in this sample may be carry-over from other donors' samples. The sequenced sample consisted of naive CD4+ T cells from PBMCs. The subset is: CD45RA+ positively selected.

The CDR3, as DNA: TGTGCCAGCTCGCCCTCACCGGGACTAGCGGGAGAAGAGACCCAGTACTTC. Amino acid sequence: CASSPSPGLAGEETQYF. The chain employs TRBV18 and TRBJ2-5, with TRBD2 matching over 14 bases. V was pared by 6 bases and J by 3 bases, with 9 bases of the junction left unmatched. The CDR3 consists of 17 residues. Germline V CDR1 and CDR2: KGHSH, LQKENI.